Listed below are T cell receptor beta chains from one sample, sequenced in a study of blood T cell repertoires in COVID-19. The assay was immunoSEQ multiplex PCR, and TCRdb's table has in-frame clones only and misses some. There are roughly 290,000 clones in the sample; around 85% occur only once, and over 2% lies in the top ten. Sequenced: peripheral blood. The receptors here all came from a woman in her 30s who had recovered from COVID-19. CDR3s include the opening cysteine and the closing phenylalanine or tryptophan. D genes are given only for firm matches. Not every row has a clone size; where given, it reads once, few, many or a size class.

D	J	size	V	CDR3	DNA
.	TRBJ1-6	.	TRBV2	CASSLDSSRNSPLHF	TGTGCCAGCAGTTTAGACTCAAGTCGGAATTCACCCCTCCACTTT
TRBD2	TRBJ2-7	.	TRBV2	CASNRQAGTTYEQYF	TGTGCCAGCAATAGACAAGCGGGAACTACCTACGAGCAGTACTTC
.	TRBJ1-2	.	TRBV28	CASSFQGNYGYTF	TGTGCCAGCAGTTTCCAGGGAAACTATGGCTACACCTTC
TRBD2	TRBJ2-5	.	TRBV5-1	CASSSKETSGGSRETQYF	TGCGCCAGCAGCTCAAAAGAAACTAGCGGGGGGAGCCGGGAGACCCAGTACTTC
.	TRBJ2-7	once	TRBV21-1	CASSKSPQRQTPYEQYF	TGTGCCAGCAGCAAATCGCCCCAACGACAGACCCCCTACGAGCAGTACTTC
TRBD1	TRBJ1-1	.	TRBV5-1	CASSWTGGTEAFF	TGCGCCAGCAGCTGGACAGGGGGAACTGAAGCTTTCTTT
TRBD1	TRBJ1-2	.	TRBV6-5	CASSYSGRGHGYTF	TGTGCCAGCAGTTACTCGGGCAGGGGGCATGGCTACACCTTC
TRBD2	TRBJ2-3	.	TRBV6-5	CASRPLAVSTDTQYF	TGTGCCAGCAGGCCACTAGCGGTGAGCACAGATACGCAGTATTTT
.	TRBJ1-5	.	TRBV7-2	CASSQDSANQPQHF	TGTGCCAGCAGCCAGGACAGTGCCAATCAGCCCCAGCATTTT
TRBD2	TRBJ2-3	.	TRBV4-2	CASSFIAGGRDTQYF	TGTGCCAGCAGCTTTATAGCGGGAGGGAGGGATACGCAGTATTTT
.	TRBJ2-3	.	TRBV12-3/TRBV12-4	CASSGSGMTQYF	TGTGCCAGCAGTGGTTCAGGGATGACGCAGTATTTT
TRBD1	TRBJ2-7	.	TRBV5-8	CASRSPGRRGSSYEQYF	TGTGCCAGCAGGAGCCCGGGTCGCAGGGGGTCCTCCTACGAGCAGTACTTC
.	TRBJ2-1	.	TRBV19	CASSAHNEQFF	TGTGCCAGTAGTGCGCACAATGAGCAGTTCTTC
TRBD1	TRBJ1-1	.	TRBV29-1	CSTRQGTLNTEAFF	TGCAGCACTCGACAGGGAACATTGAACACTGAAGCTTTCTTT
.	TRBJ1-6	.	TRBV7-9	CASSLGAGVSPLHF	TGTGCCAGCAGCTTAGGGGCAGGGGTTTCACCCCTCCACTTT
.	TRBJ2-7	.	TRBV2	CASGEGGPENEQYF	TGTGCCAGCGGGGAGGGGGGCCCGGAAAACGAGCAGTACTTC
TRBD1	TRBJ1-5	.	TRBV6-6	CASSYLGQLDQPQHF	TGTGCCAGCAGTTACCTGGGACAGTTGGATCAGCCCCAGCATTTT
.	TRBJ2-7	.	TRBV28	CASSLPKRGEQYF	TGTGCCAGCAGTTTACCTAAAAGGGGAGAGCAGTACTTC
TRBD1	TRBJ1-5	.	TRBV5-4	CASSFSGTGGGRFNQPQHF	TGTGCCAGCAGCTTCTCCGGGACAGGGGGCGGTCGATTCAATCAGCCCCAGCATTTT
.	TRBJ2-2	.	TRBV7-3	CASSLGGAGLFF	TGTGCCAGCAGCTTGGGAGGTGCCGGGCTGTTTTTT